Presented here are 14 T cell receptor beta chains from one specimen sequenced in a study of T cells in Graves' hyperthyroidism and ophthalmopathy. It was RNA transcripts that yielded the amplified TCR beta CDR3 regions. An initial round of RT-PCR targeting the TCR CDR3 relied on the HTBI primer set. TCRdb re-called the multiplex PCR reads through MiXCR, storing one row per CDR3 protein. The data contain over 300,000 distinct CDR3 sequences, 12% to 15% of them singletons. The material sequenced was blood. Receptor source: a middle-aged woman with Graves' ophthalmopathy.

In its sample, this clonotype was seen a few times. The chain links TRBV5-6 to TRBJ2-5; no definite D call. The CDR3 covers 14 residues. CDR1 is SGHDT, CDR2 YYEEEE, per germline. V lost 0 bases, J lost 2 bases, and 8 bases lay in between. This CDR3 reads CASSLEVGQETQYF. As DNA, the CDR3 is TGTGCCAGCAGCTTGGAAGTAGGTCAAGAGACCCAGTACTTC.

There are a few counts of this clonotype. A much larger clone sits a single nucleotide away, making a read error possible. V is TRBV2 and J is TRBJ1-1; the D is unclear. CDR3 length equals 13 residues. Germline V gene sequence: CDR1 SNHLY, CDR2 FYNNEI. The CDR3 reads CASTREFHTEASF. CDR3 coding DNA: TGTGCCAGCACTAGGGAGTTCCACACTGAAGCTTCCTTT.

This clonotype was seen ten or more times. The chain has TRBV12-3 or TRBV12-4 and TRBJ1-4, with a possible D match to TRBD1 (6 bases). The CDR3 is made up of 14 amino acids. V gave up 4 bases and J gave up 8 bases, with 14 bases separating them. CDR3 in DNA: TGTGCCAGCAGTTCGTACAGGGAACGAGAAAAACTGTTTTTT. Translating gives CASSSYREREKLFF.

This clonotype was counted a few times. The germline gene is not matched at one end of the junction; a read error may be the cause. The CDR3 region has the DNA TGTGCCAGCAGCCCCTCCTTTTTCTCGGCGAACATTGAAGCTTTCTTT. Residues: CASSPSFFSANIEAFF. V is TRBV7-8 and J is TRBJ1-1; D call uncertain. Per germline, CDR1 SGHVS and CDR2 FQNEAQ. The CDR3 has 16 residues.

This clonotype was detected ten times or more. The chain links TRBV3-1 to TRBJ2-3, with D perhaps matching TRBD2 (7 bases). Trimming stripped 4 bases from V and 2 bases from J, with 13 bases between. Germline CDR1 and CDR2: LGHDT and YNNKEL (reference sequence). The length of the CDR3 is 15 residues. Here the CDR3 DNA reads TGTGCCAGCAGCCGTGTGGGGGGGCTCACAGATACGCAGTATTTT. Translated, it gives CASSRVGGLTDTQYF.

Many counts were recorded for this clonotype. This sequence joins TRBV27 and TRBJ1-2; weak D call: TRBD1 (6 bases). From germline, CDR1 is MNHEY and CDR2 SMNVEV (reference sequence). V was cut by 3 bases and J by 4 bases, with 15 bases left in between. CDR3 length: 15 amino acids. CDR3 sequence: CASSFLGGAGYGYTF. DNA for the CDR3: TGTGCCAGCAGTTTTCTCGGGGGGGCTGGCTATGGCTACACCTTC.

As DNA, the CDR3 is TGTGCCAGCAGCTTCCGGGACAGAGCCTACGAGCAGTACTTC. Its translation is CASSFRDRAYEQYF. The rearrangement links TRBV7-9 to TRBJ2-7; 7 bases match TRBD1. Germline values: CDR1 SEHNR, CDR2 FQNEAQ (reference sequence). The CDR3 is 14 residues long. The junction had 4 bases not matched to a gene; V was cut back by 3 bases and J by 2 bases.

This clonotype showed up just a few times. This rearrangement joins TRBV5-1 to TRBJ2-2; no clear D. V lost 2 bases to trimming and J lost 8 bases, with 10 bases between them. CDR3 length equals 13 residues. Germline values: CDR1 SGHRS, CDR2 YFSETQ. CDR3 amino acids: CASSLTEYGELFF. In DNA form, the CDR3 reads TGCGCCAGCAGCTTAACAGAGTATGGGGAGCTGTTTTTT.

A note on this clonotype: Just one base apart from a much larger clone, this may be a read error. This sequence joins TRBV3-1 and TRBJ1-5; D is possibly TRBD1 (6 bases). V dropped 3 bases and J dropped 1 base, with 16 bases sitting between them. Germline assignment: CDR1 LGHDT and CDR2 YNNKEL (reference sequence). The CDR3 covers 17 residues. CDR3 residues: CASSHSTGLGSNQPQHF. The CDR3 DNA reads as TGTGCCAGCAGCCATTCGACAGGCCTTGGGAGCAATCAGCCCCAGCATTTT.

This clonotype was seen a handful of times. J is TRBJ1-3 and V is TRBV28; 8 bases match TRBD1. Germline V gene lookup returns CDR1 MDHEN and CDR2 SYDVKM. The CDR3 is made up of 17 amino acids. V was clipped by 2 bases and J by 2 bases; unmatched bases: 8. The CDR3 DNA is TGTGCCAGCAGTTTACATCAGGGGGCAACTGCTGGAAACACCATATATTTT. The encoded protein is CASSLHQGATAGNTIYF.

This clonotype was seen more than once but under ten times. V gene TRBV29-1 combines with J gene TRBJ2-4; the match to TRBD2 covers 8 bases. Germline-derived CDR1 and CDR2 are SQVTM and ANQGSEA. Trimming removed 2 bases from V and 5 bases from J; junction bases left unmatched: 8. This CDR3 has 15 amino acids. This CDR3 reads CSVESPSGSENIQYF. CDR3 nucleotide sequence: TGCAGCGTTGAAAGTCCTAGCGGGTCGGAAAACATTCAGTACTTC.

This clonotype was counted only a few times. CDR3 region: CASSDSGTGNLEQYF. Here the CDR3 DNA reads TGCGCCAGCAGTGACTCCGGGACAGGGAATCTCGAGCAGTACTTC. The rearrangement uses TRBV10-1 and TRBJ2-7; TRBD1 matches 9 bases. The trim removed 3 bases at V and 6 bases at J, leaving 9 bases unmatched. This CDR3 contains 15 residues. The germline V gene has CDR1 WNHNN and CDR2 SYGVQD (reference sequence).

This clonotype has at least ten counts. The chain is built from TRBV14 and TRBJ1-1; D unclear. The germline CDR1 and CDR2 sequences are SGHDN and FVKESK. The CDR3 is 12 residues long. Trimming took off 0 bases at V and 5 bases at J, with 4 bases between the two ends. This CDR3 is CASSQDITEAFF. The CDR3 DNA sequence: TGTGCCAGCAGCCAAGATATAACTGAAGCTTTCTTT.

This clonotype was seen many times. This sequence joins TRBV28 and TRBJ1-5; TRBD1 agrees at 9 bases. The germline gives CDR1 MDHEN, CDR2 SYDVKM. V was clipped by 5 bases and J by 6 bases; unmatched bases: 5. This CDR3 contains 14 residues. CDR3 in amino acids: CASSKTGGFQPQHF. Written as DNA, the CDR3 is TGTGCCAGCAGTAAAACAGGGGGCTTTCAGCCCCAGCATTTT.